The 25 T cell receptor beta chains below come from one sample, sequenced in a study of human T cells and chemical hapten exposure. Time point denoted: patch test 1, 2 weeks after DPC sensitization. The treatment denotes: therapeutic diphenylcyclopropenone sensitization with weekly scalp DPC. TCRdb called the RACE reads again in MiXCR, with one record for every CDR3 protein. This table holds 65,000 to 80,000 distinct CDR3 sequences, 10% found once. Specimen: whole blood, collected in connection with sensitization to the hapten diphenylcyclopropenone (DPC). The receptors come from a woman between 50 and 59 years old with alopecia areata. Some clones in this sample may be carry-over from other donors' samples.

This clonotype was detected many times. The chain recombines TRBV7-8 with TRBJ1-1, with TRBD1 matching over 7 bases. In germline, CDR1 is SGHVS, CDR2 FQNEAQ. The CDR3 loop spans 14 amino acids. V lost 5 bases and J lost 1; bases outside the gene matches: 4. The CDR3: CASSRGTANTEAFF. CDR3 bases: TGTGCCAGCAGCCGCGGGACAGCGAACACTGAAGCTTTCTTT.

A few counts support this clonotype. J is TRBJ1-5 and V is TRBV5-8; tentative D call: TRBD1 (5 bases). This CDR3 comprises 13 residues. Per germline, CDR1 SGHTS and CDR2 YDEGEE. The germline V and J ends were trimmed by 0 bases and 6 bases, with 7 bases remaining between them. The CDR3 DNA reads TGTGCCAGCAGCTTGGGGGGGGTTCAGCCCCAGCATTTT. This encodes CASSLGGVQPQHF. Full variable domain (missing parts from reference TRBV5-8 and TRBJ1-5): EAGVTQSPTHLIKTRGQQATLRCSPISGHTSVYWYQQALGLGLQFLLWYDEGEERNRGNFPPRFSGRQFPNYSSELNVNALELEDSALYLCASSLGGVQPQHFGDGTRLSIL.

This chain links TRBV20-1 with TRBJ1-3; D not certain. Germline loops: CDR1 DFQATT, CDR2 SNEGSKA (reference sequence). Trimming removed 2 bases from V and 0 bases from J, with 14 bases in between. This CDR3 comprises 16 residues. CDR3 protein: CSARSRVRSSGNTIYF. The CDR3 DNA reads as TGCAGTGCTAGATCCCGGGTCCGGAGCTCTGGAAACACCATATATTTT.

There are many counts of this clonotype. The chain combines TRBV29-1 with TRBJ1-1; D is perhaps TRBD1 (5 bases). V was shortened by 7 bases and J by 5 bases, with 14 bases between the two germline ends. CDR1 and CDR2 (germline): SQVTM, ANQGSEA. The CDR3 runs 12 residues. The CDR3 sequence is CSAIPGATEAFF. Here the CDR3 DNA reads TGCAGCGCGATCCCCGGGGCTACTGAAGCTTTCTTT.

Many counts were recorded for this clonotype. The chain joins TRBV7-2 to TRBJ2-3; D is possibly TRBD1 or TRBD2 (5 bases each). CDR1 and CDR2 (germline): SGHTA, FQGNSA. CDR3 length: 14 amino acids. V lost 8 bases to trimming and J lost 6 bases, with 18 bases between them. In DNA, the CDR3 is TGTGCCAGCCACCGAGCGAGGGCAGGGGATACGCAGTATTTT. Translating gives CASHRARAGDTQYF.

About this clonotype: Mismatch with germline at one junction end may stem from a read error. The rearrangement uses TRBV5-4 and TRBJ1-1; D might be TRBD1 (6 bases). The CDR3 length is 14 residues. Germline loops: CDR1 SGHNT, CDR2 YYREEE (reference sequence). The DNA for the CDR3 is TGTGTCAGCAGCTTGGCCAGGGGCAACACTGAAGCTTTCTTT. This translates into CVSSLARGNTEAFF.

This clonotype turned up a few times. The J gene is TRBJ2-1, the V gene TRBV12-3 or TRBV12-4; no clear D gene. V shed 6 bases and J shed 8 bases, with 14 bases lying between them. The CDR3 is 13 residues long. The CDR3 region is CASRLNPFYEQFF. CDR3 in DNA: TGTGCCAGCAGACTCAACCCTTTTTATGAGCAGTTCTTC.

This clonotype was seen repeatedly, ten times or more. As DNA, the CDR3 is TGTGCCAGCAGCCAGGGACGGAATAACTATGGCTACACCTTC. It codes for CASSQGRNNYGYTF. The rearrangement joins TRBV27 to TRBJ1-2; a weak D match, TRBD1 (5 bases). The CDR3 is 14 residues long. Looked up from germline, CDR1 is MNHEY and CDR2 is SMNVEV (reference sequence). V lost 6 bases and J lost 1, with 12 bases in between.

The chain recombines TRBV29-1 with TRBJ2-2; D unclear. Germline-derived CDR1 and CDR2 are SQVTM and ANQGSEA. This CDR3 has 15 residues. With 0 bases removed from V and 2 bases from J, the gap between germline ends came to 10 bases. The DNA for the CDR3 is TGCAGCGTTGAAGATCGCAGAAACAACACCGGGGAGCTGTTTTTT. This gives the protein CSVEDRRNNTGELFF.

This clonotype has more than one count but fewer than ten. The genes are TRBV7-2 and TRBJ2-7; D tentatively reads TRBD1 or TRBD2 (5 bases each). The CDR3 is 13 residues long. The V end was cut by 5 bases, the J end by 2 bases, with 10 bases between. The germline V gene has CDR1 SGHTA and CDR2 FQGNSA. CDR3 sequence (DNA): TGTGCCAGCAGCGTGGGACGGACCTACGAGCAGTACTTC. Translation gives CASSVGRTYEQYF.

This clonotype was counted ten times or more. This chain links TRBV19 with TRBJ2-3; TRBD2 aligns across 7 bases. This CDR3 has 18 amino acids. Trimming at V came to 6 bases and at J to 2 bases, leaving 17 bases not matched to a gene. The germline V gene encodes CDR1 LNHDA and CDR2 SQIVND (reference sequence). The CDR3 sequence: CASSMGWLADGNTDTQYF. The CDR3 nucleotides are TGTGCCAGTAGCATGGGATGGCTAGCGGACGGGAACACAGATACGCAGTATTTT.

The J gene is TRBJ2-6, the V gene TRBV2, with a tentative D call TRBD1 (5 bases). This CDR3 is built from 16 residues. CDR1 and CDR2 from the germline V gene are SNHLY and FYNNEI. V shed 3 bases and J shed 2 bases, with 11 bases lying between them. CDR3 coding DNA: TGTGCCAGCAGTGAGCAGGGTGGGGCTGGGGCCAACGTCCTGACTTTC. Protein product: CASSEQGGAGANVLTF.

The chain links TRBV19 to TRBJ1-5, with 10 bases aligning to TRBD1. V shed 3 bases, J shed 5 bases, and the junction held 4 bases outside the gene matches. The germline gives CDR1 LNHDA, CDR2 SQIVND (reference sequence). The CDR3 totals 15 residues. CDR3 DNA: TGTGCCAGTAGTATGGGACAGGGGAGGCATCAGCCCCAGCATTTT. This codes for CASSMGQGRHQPQHF. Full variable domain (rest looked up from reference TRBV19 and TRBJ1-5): DGGITQSPKYLFRKEGQNVTLSCEQNLNHDAMYWYRQDPGQGLRLIYYSQIVNDFQKGDIAEGYSVSREKKESFPLTVTSAQKNPTAFYLCASSMGQGRHQPQHFGDGTRLSIL.

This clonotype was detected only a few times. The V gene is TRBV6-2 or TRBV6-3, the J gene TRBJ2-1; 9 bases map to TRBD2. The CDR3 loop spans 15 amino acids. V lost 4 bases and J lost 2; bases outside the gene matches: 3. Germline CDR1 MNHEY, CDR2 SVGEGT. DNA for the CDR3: TGTGCCAGCAGTTCGCGACTAGCGGCCTACAATGAGCAGTTCTTC. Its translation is CASSSRLAAYNEQFF.

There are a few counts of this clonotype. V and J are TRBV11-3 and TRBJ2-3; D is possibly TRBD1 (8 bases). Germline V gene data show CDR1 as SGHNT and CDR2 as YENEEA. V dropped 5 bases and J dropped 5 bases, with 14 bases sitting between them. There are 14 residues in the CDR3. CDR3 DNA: TGTGCCAGCAGCCAGGACAGGGAGGGAGATACGCAGTATTTT. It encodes CASSQDREGDTQYF.

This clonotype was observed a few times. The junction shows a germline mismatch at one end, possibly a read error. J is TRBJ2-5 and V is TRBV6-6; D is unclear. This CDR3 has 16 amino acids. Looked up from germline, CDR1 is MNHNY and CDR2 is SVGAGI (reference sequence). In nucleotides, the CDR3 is TGTGTCAGCACCCGGGCAGCTGGACCCTTCCAAGAGACCCAGTACTTC. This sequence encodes CVSTRAAGPFQETQYF.

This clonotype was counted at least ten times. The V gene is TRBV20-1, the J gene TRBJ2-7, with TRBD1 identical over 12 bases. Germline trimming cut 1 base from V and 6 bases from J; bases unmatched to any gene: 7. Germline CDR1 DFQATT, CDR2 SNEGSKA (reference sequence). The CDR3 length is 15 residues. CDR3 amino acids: CSARAAGTGGSEQYF. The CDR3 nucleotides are TGCAGTGCTAGAGCGGCCGGGACAGGGGGCAGCGAGCAGTACTTC.

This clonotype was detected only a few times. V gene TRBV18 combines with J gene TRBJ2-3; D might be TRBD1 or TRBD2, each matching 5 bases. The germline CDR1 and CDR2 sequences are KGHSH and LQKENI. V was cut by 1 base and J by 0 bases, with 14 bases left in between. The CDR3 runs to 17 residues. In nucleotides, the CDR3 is TGTGCCAGCTCACCACTACCGGGACGCACTAGCACAGATACGCAGTATTTT. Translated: CASSPLPGRTSTDTQYF.

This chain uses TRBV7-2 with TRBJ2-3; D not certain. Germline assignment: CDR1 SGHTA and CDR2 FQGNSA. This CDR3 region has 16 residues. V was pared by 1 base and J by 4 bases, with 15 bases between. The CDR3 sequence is CASSLVPLGRADTQYF. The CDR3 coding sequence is TGTGCCAGCAGCTTAGTCCCATTAGGAAGGGCAGATACGCAGTATTTT.

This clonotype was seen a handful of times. CDR3 sequence: CASSREENTQYF. The CDR3 bases are TGTGCCAGCAGCCGGGAGGAAAATACGCAGTATTTT. The genes are TRBV11-3 and TRBJ2-3, with 7 bases that match TRBD2. The germline CDR1 and CDR2 sequences are SGHNT and YENEEA. The CDR3 length is 12 residues. V lost 5 bases, J lost 7 bases, and 3 bases stayed unmatched.

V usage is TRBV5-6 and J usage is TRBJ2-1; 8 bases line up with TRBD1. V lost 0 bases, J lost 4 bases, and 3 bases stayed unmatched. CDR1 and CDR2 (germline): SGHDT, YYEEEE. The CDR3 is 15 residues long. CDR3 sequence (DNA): TGTGCCAGCAGCTTGGGGACAGGGCGGTACAATGAGCAGTTCTTC. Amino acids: CASSLGTGRYNEQFF.

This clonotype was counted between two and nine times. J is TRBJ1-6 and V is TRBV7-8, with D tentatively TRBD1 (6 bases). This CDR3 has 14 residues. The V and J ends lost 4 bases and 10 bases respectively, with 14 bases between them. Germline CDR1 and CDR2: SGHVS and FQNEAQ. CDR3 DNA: TGTGCCAGCAGCTCCGGGGGCAAGGGATCACCCCTCCACTTT. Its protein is CASSSGGKGSPLHF.

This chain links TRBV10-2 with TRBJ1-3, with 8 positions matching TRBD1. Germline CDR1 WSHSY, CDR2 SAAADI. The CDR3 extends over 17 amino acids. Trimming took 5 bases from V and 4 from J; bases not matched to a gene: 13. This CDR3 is CASSPTGGPEGGNTIYF. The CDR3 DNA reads TGCGCCAGCAGTCCTACAGGGGGTCCGGAAGGAGGAAACACCATATATTTT.

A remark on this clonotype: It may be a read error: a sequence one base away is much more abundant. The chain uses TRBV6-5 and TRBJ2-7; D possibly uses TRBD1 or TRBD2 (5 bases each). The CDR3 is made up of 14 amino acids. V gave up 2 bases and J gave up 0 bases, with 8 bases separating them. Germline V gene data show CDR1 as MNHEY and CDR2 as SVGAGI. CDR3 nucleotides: TGTGCCAGCAGTTACGAGGGGAGCTCCTACGAGCAGTACTTC. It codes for CASSYEGSSYEQYF.

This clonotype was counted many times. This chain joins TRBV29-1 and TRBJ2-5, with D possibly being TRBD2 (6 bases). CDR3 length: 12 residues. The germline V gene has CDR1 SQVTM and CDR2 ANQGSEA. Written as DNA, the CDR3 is TGCAGGGGAGGCAGTCCACAAGAGACCCAGTACTTC. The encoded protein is CRGGSPQETQYF.